A selection of T cell receptor beta chains follows, all from one sample in a study of blood T cells in healthy people across ages. Via MiXCR, TCRdb re-called the 5' RACE reads, giving one row per CDR3 protein. The sample shows hundreds of thousands of distinct CDR3 sequences, roughly 43% of them seen only once. The material sequenced was blood. The receptors shown here come from a man aged 30 to 45 in good health. Each CDR3 is given with its conserved first and last residue. The D gene is left open where the match is weak. Size is stated for part of the rows, as once, few or many counts, or as a class when the clone is expanded.

D: TRBD2; J: TRBJ2-3; size: .; V: TRBV6-1; DNA: TGTGCCAGCAGTGAATCGGTAGCGGGGGGGCCTGATACGCAGTATTTT; CDR3: CASSESVAGGPDTQYF
D: TRBD2; J: TRBJ2-1; size: few; V: TRBV20-1; DNA: TGCAGTGCTAGGGGAGCGGGGGGGACAATAAATGAGCAGTTCTTC; CDR3: CSARGAGGTINEQFF
D: TRBD1; J: TRBJ2-7; size: .; V: TRBV11-1; DNA: TGTGCCAGCAGTCGACAGGGGGTCTCCTACGAGCAGTACTTC; CDR3: CASSRQGVSYEQYF
D: .; J: TRBJ2-5; size: few; V: TRBV29-1; DNA: TGCAGCGTTGAACATACCGTACAAGAGACCCAGTACTTC; CDR3: CSVEHTVQETQYF
D: TRBD1; J: TRBJ1-2; size: .; V: TRBV9; DNA: TGTGCCAGCAGCGTAGACCAGGGGGATTGGTATGGCTACACCTTC; CDR3: CASSVDQGDWYGYTF
D: TRBD1; J: TRBJ1-5; size: .; V: TRBV7-9; DNA: TGTGCCAGCAGCTTAGCCGCAGGGGGAGGCAATCAGCCCCAGCATTTT; CDR3: CASSLAAGGGNQPQHF
D: .; J: TRBJ2-7; size: .; V: TRBV5-1; DNA: TGCGCCAGCAGGGGCACAGAACAACGCTACGAGCAGTACTTC; CDR3: CASRGTEQRYEQYF
D: TRBD1; J: TRBJ1-2; size: .; V: TRBV28; DNA: TGTGCCAGCAACTCCGCAGGGGGTGGCTACACCTTC; CDR3: CASNSAGGGYTF
D: .; J: TRBJ2-7; size: few; V: TRBV12-3/TRBV12-4; DNA: TGTGCCAGCAGTCACCAAGGGGTCGGCGAGCAGTACTTC; CDR3: CASSHQGVGEQYF
D: .; J: TRBJ2-3; size: few; V: TRBV4-2; DNA: TGTGCCAGCAGCCAAGCCCAGGGAAAGCGGCCCACAGATACGCAGTATTTT; CDR3: CASSQAQGKRPTDTQYF
D: TRBD2; J: TRBJ2-5; size: once; V: TRBV10-3; DNA: TGTGCCATCAGTGAGACTAGCGGGAGTCAAGAGACCCAGTACTTC; CDR3: CAISETSGSQETQYF
D: .; J: TRBJ1-1; size: .; V: TRBV5-6; DNA: TGTGCCAGCAGCGTGGGAGGACGGGGACGAGCTTTCTTT; CDR3: CASSVGGRGRAFF
D: .; J: TRBJ1-6; size: .; V: TRBV27; DNA: TGTGCCAGCAGTTTCAAAGGGGTTTATCCTTATAATTCACCCCTCCACTTT; CDR3: CASSFKGVYPYNSPLHF
D: .; J: TRBJ2-3; size: few; V: TRBV5-1; DNA: TGCGCCAGCAGCCGGGACTTTCCCACAGATACGCAGTATTTT; CDR3: CASSRDFPTDTQYF
D: .; J: TRBJ2-3; size: .; V: TRBV9; DNA: TGTGCCAGCAGCGTAGGGAGCGCCCGAAGCACAGATACGCAGTATTTT; CDR3: CASSVGSARSTDTQYF
D: .; J: TRBJ2-7; size: .; V: TRBV7-2; DNA: TGTGCCAGCAGCTTAGACGGGAGAGCCTACGAGCAGTACTTC; CDR3: CASSLDGRAYEQYF
D: .; J: TRBJ1-2; size: .; V: TRBV2; DNA: TGTGCCAGCAGTGAATTCGTGCGAGGCTACACCTTC; CDR3: CASSEFVRGYTF
D: TRBD2; J: TRBJ2-1; size: .; V: TRBV7-9; DNA: TGTGCCAGCAGCATTCTAGCGGGGGCAACCAATGAGCAGTTCTTC; CDR3: CASSILAGATNEQFF
D: TRBD1; J: TRBJ2-6; size: once; V: TRBV10-3; DNA: TGTGCCATCAGTGAGTCGGGACAGGGATTATCCGGGGCCAACGTCCTGACTTTC; CDR3: CAISESGQGLSGANVLTF
D: TRBD1; J: TRBJ1-2; size: .; V: TRBV20-1; DNA: TGCAGTGCTATTAGACAGGGGGTTGGGGGCTACACCTTC; CDR3: CSAIRQGVGGYTF
D: TRBD2; J: TRBJ2-1; size: .; V: TRBV12-3/TRBV12-4; DNA: TGTGCCAGCAACCCACGGGGGGGAGGGATCTACAATGAGCAGTTCTTC; CDR3: CASNPRGGGIYNEQFF
D: TRBD1; J: TRBJ1-1; size: .; V: TRBV6-4; DNA: TGTGCCAGCAGCGAACAGGGGGGTACTGAAGCTTTCTTT; CDR3: CASSEQGGTEAFF
D: TRBD2; J: TRBJ2-1; size: .; V: TRBV20-1; DNA: TGCAGTGCTAGAGATAAGTGGAGCGGGGGGCCGCAGAATGAGCAGTTCTTC; CDR3: CSARDKWSGGPQNEQFF
D: .; J: TRBJ2-2; size: .; V: TRBV29-1; DNA: TGCAGCGTTGACCGAATGGGCACCGGGGAGCTGTTTTTT; CDR3: CSVDRMGTGELFF
D: .; J: TRBJ2-7; size: few; V: TRBV4-3; DNA: TGCGCCAGCAGCCAAGATACCCAGGGAGAAGCCTACGAGCAGTACTTC; CDR3: CASSQDTQGEAYEQYF
D: TRBD2; J: TRBJ2-1; size: .; V: TRBV7-2; DNA: TGTGCCAGCAGCTCCACGGGACGGGGGGGCCCTTTATCGCACAATGAGCAGTTCTTC; CDR3: CASSSTGRGGPLSHNEQFF
D: .; J: TRBJ1-1; size: .; V: TRBV27; DNA: TGTGCCAGCAGTTCGTATTGGGCTAACACTGAAGCTTTCTTT; CDR3: CASSSYWANTEAFF
D: TRBD2; J: TRBJ2-3; size: .; V: TRBV28; DNA: TGTGCCAGCAAGGGTCGCGGGGGGCGCACAGATACGCAGTATTTT; CDR3: CASKGRGGRTDTQYF
D: TRBD1; J: TRBJ1-5; size: .; V: TRBV4-1; DNA: TGCGCCAGCAGTAGAACAGGGGGCGAGGATCAGCCCCAGCATTTT; CDR3: CASSRTGGEDQPQHF
D: .; J: TRBJ2-2; size: few; V: TRBV12-3/TRBV12-4; DNA: TGTGCCAGCAGTTCAGGGCCGGGCACCGGGGAGCTGTTTTTT; CDR3: CASSSGPGTGELFF
D: .; J: TRBJ2-3; size: .; V: TRBV6-5; DNA: TGTGCCAGCAGTTGGGGGACGCTTCCCACAGATACGCAGTATTTT; CDR3: CASSWGTLPTDTQYF
D: .; J: TRBJ2-5; size: .; V: TRBV24-1; DNA: TGTGCCACCAGTGATCTTGCCGGTGACTATCAGGGGACCCAGTACTTC; CDR3: CATSDLAGDYQGTQYF
D: .; J: TRBJ2-4; size: .; V: TRBV6-4; DNA: TGTGCCAGCAGTGAGCGAGAGGGTTACAAGCAGTACTTC; CDR3: CASSEREGYKQYF
D: .; J: TRBJ2-7; size: .; V: TRBV10-3; DNA: TGTGCCATCAGGGCCGTGCAGGGAGGCTACGAGCAGTACTTC; CDR3: CAIRAVQGGYEQYF
D: .; J: TRBJ2-5; size: .; V: TRBV6-5; DNA: TGTGCCAGCAGTGACAACCGGCAAGAGACCCAGTACTTC; CDR3: CASSDNRQETQYF
D: TRBD1; J: TRBJ2-7; size: .; V: TRBV12-3/TRBV12-4; DNA: TGTGCCACCTTGGACAGGCACTCCTACGAGCAGTACTTC; CDR3: CATLDRHSYEQYF
D: .; J: TRBJ1-2; size: .; V: TRBV3-1; DNA: TGTGCCAGCAGCCAAGATTATCTGTCGCCTTCCTATGGCTACACCTTC; CDR3: CASSQDYLSPSYGYTF
D: .; J: TRBJ1-6; size: few; V: TRBV11-2; DNA: TGTGCCAGCAGCCCCCTGGGCTGGTCCTCCTATAATTCACCCCTCCACTTT; CDR3: CASSPLGWSSYNSPLHF
D: TRBD1; J: TRBJ1-4; size: .; V: TRBV4-1; DNA: TGCGCCAGCAGCCCCGGGACAGGGACGGGAACTAATGAAAAACTGTTTTTT; CDR3: CASSPGTGTGTNEKLFF
D: .; J: TRBJ1-4; size: .; V: TRBV4-3; DNA: TGCGCCAGCAGCCCTGGCGTGCTACCTAATGAAAAACTGTTTTTT; CDR3: CASSPGVLPNEKLFF
D: .; J: TRBJ2-3; size: few; V: TRBV10-3; DNA: TGTGCCATCACCCCAGGGCTTGGTGCAGATACGCAGTATTTT; CDR3: CAITPGLGADTQYF
D: .; J: TRBJ2-3; size: .; V: TRBV7-6; DNA: TGTGCCAGCAGCTCCTTGGAGGGGGTGGCTACAGATACGCAGTATTTT; CDR3: CASSSLEGVATDTQYF
D: TRBD1; J: TRBJ2-3; size: .; V: TRBV7-9; DNA: TGTGCCAGCAGCAGAACCGGGACAGGGACCACAGATACGCAGTATTTT; CDR3: CASSRTGTGTTDTQYF